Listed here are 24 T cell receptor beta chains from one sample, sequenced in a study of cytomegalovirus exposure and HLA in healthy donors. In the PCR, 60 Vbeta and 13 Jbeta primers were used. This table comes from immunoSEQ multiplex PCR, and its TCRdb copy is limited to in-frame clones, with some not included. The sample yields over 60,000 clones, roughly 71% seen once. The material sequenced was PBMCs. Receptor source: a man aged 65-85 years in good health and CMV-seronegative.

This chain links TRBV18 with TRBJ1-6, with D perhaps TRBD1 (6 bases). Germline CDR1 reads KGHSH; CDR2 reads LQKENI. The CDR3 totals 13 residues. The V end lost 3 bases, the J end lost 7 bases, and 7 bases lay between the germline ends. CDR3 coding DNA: TGTGCCAGCTCACCGGACAGCAATTCACCCCTCCACTTT. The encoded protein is CASSPDSNSPLHF.

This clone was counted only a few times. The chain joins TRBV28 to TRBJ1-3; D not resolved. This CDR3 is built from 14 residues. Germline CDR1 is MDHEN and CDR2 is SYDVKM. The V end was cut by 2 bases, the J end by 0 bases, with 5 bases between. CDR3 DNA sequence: TGTGCCAGCAGTTTACACACCTCTGGAAACACCATATATTTT. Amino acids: CASSLHTSGNTIYF.

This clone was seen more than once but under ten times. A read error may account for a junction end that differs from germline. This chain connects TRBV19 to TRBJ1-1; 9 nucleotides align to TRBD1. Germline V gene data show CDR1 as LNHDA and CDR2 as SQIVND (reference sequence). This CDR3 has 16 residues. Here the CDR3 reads CASSVDTGTGLTEAFF. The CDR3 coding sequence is TGTGCCAGTAGTGTAGACACCGGGACAGGGCTCACTGAAGCTTTCTTT.

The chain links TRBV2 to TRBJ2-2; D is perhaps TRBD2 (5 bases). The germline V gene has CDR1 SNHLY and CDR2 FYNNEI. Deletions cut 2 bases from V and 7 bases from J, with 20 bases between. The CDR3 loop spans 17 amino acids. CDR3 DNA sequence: TGTGCCAGCAGTGAACGTCCCCTGGTTCGGGGAAACGGGGAGCTGTTTTTT. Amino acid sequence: CASSERPLVRGNGELFF. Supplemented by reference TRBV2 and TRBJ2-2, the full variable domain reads EPEVTQTPSHQVTQMGQEVILRCVPISNHLYFYWYRQILGQKVEFLVSFYNNEISEKSEIFDDQFSVERPDGSNFTLKIRSTKLEDSAMYFCASSERPLVRGNGELFFGEGSRLTVL.

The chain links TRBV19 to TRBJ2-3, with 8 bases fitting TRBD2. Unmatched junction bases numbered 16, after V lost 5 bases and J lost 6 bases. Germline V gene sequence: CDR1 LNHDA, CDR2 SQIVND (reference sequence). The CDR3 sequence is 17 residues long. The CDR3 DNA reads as TGTGCCAGTAGTGACCCCCGGACTAGCCCCTATTCCGATACGCAGTATTTT. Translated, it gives CASSDPRTSPYSDTQYF.

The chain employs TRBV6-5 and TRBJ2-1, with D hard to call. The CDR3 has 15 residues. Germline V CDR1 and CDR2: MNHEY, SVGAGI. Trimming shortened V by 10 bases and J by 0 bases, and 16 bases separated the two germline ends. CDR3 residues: CATSLGASSYNEQFF. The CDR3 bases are TGTGCCACCTCCTTGGGCGCCAGCTCCTACAATGAGCAGTTCTTC.

CDR3 DNA sequence: TGCGCCAGCAGCCAGACAGGGGAGCGGACCGGGGAGCTGTTTTTT. It specifies CASSQTGERTGELFF. This sequence joins TRBV5-1 and TRBJ2-2; TRBD1 aligns across 8 bases. V was clipped by 4 bases and J by 5 bases; unmatched bases: 7. CDR1 is SGHRS, CDR2 YFSETQ, per germline. This CDR3 has 15 amino acids.

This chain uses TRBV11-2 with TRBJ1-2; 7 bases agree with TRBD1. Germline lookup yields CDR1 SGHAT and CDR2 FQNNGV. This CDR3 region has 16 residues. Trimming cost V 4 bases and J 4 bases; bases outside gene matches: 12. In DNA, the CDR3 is TGTGCCAGCAGCTCCTTACAGGGGCCCTTATTCTATGGCTACACCTTC. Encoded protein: CASSSLQGPLFYGYTF.

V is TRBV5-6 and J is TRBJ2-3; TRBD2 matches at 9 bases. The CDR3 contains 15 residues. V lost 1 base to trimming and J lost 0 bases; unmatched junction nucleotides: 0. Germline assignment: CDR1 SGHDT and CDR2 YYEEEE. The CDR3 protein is CASSLTSGSTDTQYF. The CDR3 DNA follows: TGTGCCAGCAGCTTGACTAGCGGGAGCACAGATACGCAGTATTTT.

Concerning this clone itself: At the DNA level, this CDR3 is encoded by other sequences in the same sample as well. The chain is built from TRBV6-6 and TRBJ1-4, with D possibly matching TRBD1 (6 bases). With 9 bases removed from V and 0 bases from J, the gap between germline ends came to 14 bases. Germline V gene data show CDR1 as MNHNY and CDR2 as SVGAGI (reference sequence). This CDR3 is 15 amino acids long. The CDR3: CASVGGAATNEKLFF. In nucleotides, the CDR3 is TGTGCCAGTGTCGGGGGGGCTGCAACTAATGAAAAACTGTTTTTT.

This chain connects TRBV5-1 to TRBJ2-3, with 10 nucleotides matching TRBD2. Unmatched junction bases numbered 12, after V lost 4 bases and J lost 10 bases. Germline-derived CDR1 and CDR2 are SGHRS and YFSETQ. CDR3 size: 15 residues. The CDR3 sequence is CASSASGRAAFAQYF. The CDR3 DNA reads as TGCGCCAGCAGCGCCAGCGGGAGGGCCGCTTTTGCGCAGTATTTT.

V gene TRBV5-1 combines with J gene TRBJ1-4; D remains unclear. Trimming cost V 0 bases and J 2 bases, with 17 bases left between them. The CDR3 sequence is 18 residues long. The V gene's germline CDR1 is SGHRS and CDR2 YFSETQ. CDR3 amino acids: CASSLVVLRRDTNEKLFF. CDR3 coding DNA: TGCGCCAGCAGCTTGGTAGTTTTGAGGCGGGATACTAATGAAAAACTGTTTTTT.

For the CDR3, the DNA is TGTGCCAGCAGCTTAGACGGGACAGGGGCCTACGAGCAGTACTTC. It codes for CASSLDGTGAYEQYF. The chain uses TRBV7-2 and TRBJ2-7; 10 bases align to TRBD1. Germline-derived CDR1 and CDR2 are SGHTA and FQGNSA. The trim removed 1 base at V and 2 bases at J, leaving 2 bases unmatched. This CDR3 contains 15 residues.

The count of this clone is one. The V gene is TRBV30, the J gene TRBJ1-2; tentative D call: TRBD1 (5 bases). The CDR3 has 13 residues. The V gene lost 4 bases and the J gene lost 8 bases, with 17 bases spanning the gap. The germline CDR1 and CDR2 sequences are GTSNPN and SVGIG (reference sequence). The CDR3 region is CAWNRGMVGGYTF. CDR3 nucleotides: TGTGCCTGGAATAGGGGAATGGTGGGAGGCTACACCTTC.

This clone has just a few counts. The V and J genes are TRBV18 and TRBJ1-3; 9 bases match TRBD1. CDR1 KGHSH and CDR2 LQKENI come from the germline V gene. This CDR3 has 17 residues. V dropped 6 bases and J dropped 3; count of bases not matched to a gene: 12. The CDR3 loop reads CASSSNQGQGYGNTIYF. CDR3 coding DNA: TGTGCCAGCTCGAGTAACCAGGGACAGGGATATGGAAACACCATATATTTT.

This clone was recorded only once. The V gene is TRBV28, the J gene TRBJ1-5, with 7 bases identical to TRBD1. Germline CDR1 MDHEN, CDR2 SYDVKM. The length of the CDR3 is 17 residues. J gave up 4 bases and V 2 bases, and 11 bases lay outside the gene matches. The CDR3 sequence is CASSLLQGVGRNQPQHF. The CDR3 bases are TGTGCCAGCAGTTTACTCCAGGGGGTAGGTCGGAATCAGCCCCAGCATTTT.

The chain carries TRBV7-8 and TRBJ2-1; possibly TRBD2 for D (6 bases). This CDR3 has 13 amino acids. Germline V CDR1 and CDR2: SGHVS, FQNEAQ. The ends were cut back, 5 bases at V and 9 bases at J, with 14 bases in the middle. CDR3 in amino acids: CASSGRTAGEQFF. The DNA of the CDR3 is TGTGCCAGCAGCGGGCGTACAGCGGGTGAGCAGTTCTTC.

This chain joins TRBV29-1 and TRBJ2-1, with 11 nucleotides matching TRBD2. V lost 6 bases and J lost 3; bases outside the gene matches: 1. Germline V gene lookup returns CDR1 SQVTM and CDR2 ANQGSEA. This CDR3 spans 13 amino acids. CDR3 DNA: TGCAGCGTGGGACTAGCGGACTACAATGAGCAGTTCTTC. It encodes CSVGLADYNEQFF.

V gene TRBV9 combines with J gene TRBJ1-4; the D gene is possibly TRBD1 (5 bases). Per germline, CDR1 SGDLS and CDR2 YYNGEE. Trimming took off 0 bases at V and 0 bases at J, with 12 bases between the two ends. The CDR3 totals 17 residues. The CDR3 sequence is CASSVVGQTATNEKLFF. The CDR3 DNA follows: TGTGCCAGCAGCGTAGTGGGGCAGACTGCAACTAATGAAAAACTGTTTTTT.

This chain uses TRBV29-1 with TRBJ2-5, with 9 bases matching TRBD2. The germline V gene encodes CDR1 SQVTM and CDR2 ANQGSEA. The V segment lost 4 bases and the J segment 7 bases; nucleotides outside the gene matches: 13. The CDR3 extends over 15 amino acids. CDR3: CSVALSGGMIRTQYF. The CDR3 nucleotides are TGCAGCGTTGCCCTCAGCGGGGGGATGATCCGGACCCAGTACTTC.

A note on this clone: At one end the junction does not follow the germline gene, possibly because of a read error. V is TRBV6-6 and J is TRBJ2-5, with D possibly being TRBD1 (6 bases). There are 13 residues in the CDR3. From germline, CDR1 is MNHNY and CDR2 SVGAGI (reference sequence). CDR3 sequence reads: CASSRGNQGTQYF. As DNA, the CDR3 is TGTGCCAGCAGTAGGGGGAACCAAGGGACCCAGTACTTC.

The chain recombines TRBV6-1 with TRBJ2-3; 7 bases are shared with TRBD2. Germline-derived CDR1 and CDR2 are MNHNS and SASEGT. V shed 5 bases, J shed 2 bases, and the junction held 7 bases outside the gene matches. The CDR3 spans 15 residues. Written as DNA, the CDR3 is TGTGCCAGCAGTCTGGGACTAATCCACACAGATACGCAGTATTTT. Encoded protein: CASSLGLIHTDTQYF.

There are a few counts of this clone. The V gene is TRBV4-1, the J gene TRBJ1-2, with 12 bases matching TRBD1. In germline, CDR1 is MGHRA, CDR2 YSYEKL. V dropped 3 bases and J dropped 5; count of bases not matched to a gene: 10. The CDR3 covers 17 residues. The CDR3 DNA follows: TGCGCCAGCAGCCAGACCGGGACAGGGGGCCTCCGTTATGGCTACACCTTC. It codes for CASSQTGTGGLRYGYTF.

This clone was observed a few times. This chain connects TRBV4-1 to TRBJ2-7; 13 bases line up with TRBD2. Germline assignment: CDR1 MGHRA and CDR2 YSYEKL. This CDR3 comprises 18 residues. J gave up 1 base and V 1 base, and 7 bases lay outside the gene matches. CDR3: CASSQVPQTSGGSYEQYF. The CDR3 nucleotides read TGCGCCAGCAGCCAAGTCCCCCAGACTAGCGGGGGGTCCTACGAGCAGTACTTC.